Listed below are T cell receptor beta chains from one sample, sequenced in a study of T cell repertoires in cytomegalovirus infection. Using its own MiXCR run on the reads, TCRdb lists one record per CDR3 protein. The table shows around 71,000 distinct CDR3 sequences, with roughly 40% occurring only once. Antigens for these TCRs are unknown. The source was CD8+ T cells from cultured PBMCs, collected from culture after CMV antigen stimulation. The receptors come from a human donor in good health (CMV status not recorded). Some clones in this sample may be carry-over from other donors' samples. The CDR3 runs from the conserved cysteine through the conserved F or W. D genes are given only for firm matches. Size tells how often a clone was seen (once, few, many) or the class of an expanded clone, and some rows leave it out.

.	TRBD1	TRBV4-1	TRBJ2-5	CASSQELPGQGRETQYF	TGCGCCAGCAGCCAAGAGCTGCCGGGACAGGGAAGAGAGACCCAGTACTTC
few	TRBD2	TRBV7-9	TRBJ2-3	CASSLFPALAGVRTDTQYF	TGTGCCAGCAGCTTATTCCCAGCTTTAGCGGGGGTACGCACAGATACGCAGTATTTT
few	.	TRBV4-1	TRBJ1-2	CASASPANYGYTF	TGCGCCAGCGCGAGCCCAGCTAACTATGGCTACACCTTC
.	.	TRBV7-2	TRBJ2-7	CASSDTLIYEQYF	TGTGCCAGCAGCGACACCCTAATCTACGAGCAGTACTTC
.	TRBD2	TRBV6-1	TRBJ2-2	CASSEPLGGGNTGELFF	TGTGCCAGCAGTGAACCACTCGGGGGGGGCAACACCGGGGAGCTGTTTTTT
.	TRBD1	TRBV7-9	TRBJ2-3	CASSSPGQGAADTQYF	TGTGCCAGCAGCTCCCCGGGACAGGGGGCGGCAGATACGCAGTATTTT
.	TRBD1	TRBV28	TRBJ2-3	CASSLVRQGPDTQYF	TGTGCCAGCAGTTTAGTGAGACAGGGGCCAGATACGCAGTATTTT
.	TRBD2	TRBV5-1	TRBJ2-1	CASSVGLAGWYNEQFF	TGCGCCAGCAGCGTCGGACTAGCGGGGTGGTACAATGAGCAGTTCTTC
.	.	TRBV4-1	TRBJ1-6	CASSQSLTRGPSPLHF	TGCGCCAGCAGCCAAAGCTTAACACGGGGTCCCTCACCCCTCCACTTT
few	TRBD1	TRBV7-6	TRBJ2-7	CASSLRFPRDSAVQYF	TGTGCCAGCAGCTTGCGTTTCCCCCGGGACAGCGCCGTGCAGTACTTC
.	.	TRBV12-3/TRBV12-4	TRBJ2-7	CASSSPSGALEPYEQYF	TGTGCCAGCAGTTCCCCTTCCGGGGCACTGGAGCCCTACGAGCAGTACTTC
.	.	TRBV6-2/TRBV6-3	TRBJ2-2	CASRPQGRRGTGELFF	TGTGCCAGCAGACCTCAGGGGCGAAGAGGGACCGGGGAGCTGTTTTTT
.	TRBD1	TRBV10-2	TRBJ1-2	CASSDPQQGRPNYGYTF	TGCGCCAGCAGTGACCCCCAACAGGGGAGGCCGAACTATGGCTACACCTTC
.	TRBD1	TRBV6-8	TRBJ1-2	CATGTGPYGYTF	TGTGCCACCGGGACAGGGCCCTATGGCTACACCTTC
many	.	TRBV7-8	TRBJ1-1	CASSPREGRNTEAFF	TGTGCCAGCAGCCCGAGGGAGGGGCGGAACACTGAAGCTTTCTTT
.	.	TRBV10-3	TRBJ2-5	CATTSGGGETQYF	TGTGCCACCACATCAGGGGGAGGAGAGACCCAGTACTTC
few	.	TRBV6-8	TRBJ2-3	CASSSSRTESTDTQYF	TGTGCCAGCAGTTCATCGAGGACAGAGAGCACAGATACGCAGTATTTT
.	.	TRBV4-1	TRBJ2-1	CASSQPAGTDYNEQFF	TGCGCCAGCAGCCAACCCGCCGGGACTGATTACAATGAGCAGTTCTTC
.	TRBD2	TRBV12-3/TRBV12-4	TRBJ2-5	CASSPGGAVLETQYF	TGTGCCAGCAGTCCCGGGGGGGCAGTGTTAGAGACCCAGTACTTC
.	TRBD1	TRBV6-2/TRBV6-3	TRBJ2-7	CASRTGTGTYEQYF	TGTGCCAGCAGGACCGGGACAGGGACCTACGAGCAGTACTTC
few	.	TRBV5-1	TRBJ2-3	CASSLTETSTDTQYF	TGCGCCAGCAGCCTGACTGAAACTAGCACAGATACGCAGTATTTT
.	.	TRBV5-6	TRBJ2-7	CASSFRFGAGSYEQYF	TGTGCCAGCAGCTTCCGGTTCGGGGCGGGCTCCTACGAGCAGTACTTC
.	TRBD2	TRBV13	TRBJ2-1	CASSSRLAGGPDEQFF	TGTGCCAGCAGCTCGAGACTAGCGGGGGGGCCTGATGAGCAGTTCTTC
.	TRBD1	TRBV6-1	TRBJ2-1	CASSSTGAEQFF	TGTGCCAGCAGTTCGACAGGGGCCGAGCAGTTCTTC
.	TRBD2	TRBV6-2/TRBV6-3	TRBJ2-3	CASSSVWTSGGPSTDTQYF	TGTGCCAGCAGTTCCGTGTGGACTAGCGGGGGGCCTAGCACAGATACGCAGTATTTT